These 24 T cell receptor beta chains originate from one sample sequenced in a study of shared clonotypes between healthy human individuals (dated by TCRdb to the early 2020s). Preparation of the library involved the immunoSEQ multiplex PCR assay. The table was pulled from immuneACCESS by TCRdb, which kept in-frame rearrangements only. Such tables lose some clones; where checked, under half of the loss comes from unresolved V genes, and the rest has no known cause. Present in this sample are about 2.4 million clones, more than 85% of which were seen just once. The top ten clones comprise about 0.34% of the sample. The sequencing sample was made of naive CD4+ T cells from PBMCs. Read against the paper, the sample's cell subset or site label means: CD45RA+ positively selected. These TCRs come from a man in his late teens or twenties in good health. Some clones in this sample may be carry-over from other donors' samples.

The chain combines TRBV11-3 with TRBJ2-5; D is unresolved. The CDR3 consists of 15 residues. Germline CDR1 SGHNT, CDR2 YENEEA. V lost 0 bases and J lost 4, with 12 bases in between. The CDR3 coding sequence is TGTGCCAGCAGCTTAGATGAGGACCCTCCAGAGACCCAGTACTTC. This codes for CASSLDEDPPETQYF.

The sample holds one count of this clone. Other nucleotide sequences in the sample specify the same CDR3. V gene TRBV19 combines with J gene TRBJ2-1, with 11 nucleotides matching TRBD2. Germline V lookup: CDR1 LNHDA, CDR2 SQIVND (reference sequence). V lost 6 bases, J lost 6 bases, and 1 base stayed unmatched. The CDR3 has 13 amino acids. CDR3 in amino acids: CASRLAGVNEQFF. CDR3 DNA sequence: TGTGCCAGTAGACTAGCGGGAGTCAATGAGCAGTTCTTC. Filled out from reference TRBV19 and TRBJ2-1, the complete variable domain reads DGGITQSPKYLFRKEGQNVTLSCEQNLNHDAMYWYRQDPGQGLRLIYYSQIVNDFQKGDIAEGYSVSREKKESFPLTVTSAQKNPTAFYLCASRLAGVNEQFFGPGTRLTVL.

With regard to this clone: The junction departs from the called germline gene at one end, perhaps through a read error. The chain carries TRBV7-2 and TRBJ1-6; D may be TRBD1 (6 bases). The CDR3 length is 13 residues. Germline-derived CDR1 and CDR2 are SGHTA and FQGNSA. The CDR3 DNA follows: TGTGCTAGCAAACGGGGGCATAATTCACCCCTCCACTTT. Protein sequence: CASKRGHNSPLHF.

The J gene is TRBJ2-7, the V gene TRBV28; tentatively, D is TRBD1 (5 bases). Germline V gene lookup returns CDR1 MDHEN and CDR2 SYDVKM. V lost 4 bases and J lost 0, with 10 bases in between. This CDR3 contains 14 residues. The CDR3 protein is CASSWQGVSYEQYF. The CDR3 DNA is TGTGCCAGCAGTTGGCAGGGCGTCTCCTACGAGCAGTACTTC.

The chain couples TRBV21-1 to TRBJ1-1; the DNA was not compared with TRBD1, the D call given in the table. TRBV21-1 is given as a pseudogene. The CDR3 is made up of 17 amino acids. In DNA, the CDR3 is TGTGCCAGCAGCAAAGATGGAGGGGACAGGGAGGTGGGTGAAGCTTTCTTT. Its protein is CASSKDGGDREVGEAFF.

The chain couples TRBV7-2 to TRBJ1-1; tentative D call: TRBD1 (5 bases). The CDR3 has 15 residues. Trimming took 5 bases from V and 1 from J, leaving 14 bases between them. Looked up from germline, CDR1 is SGHTA and CDR2 is FQGNSA. CDR3 sequence (DNA): TGTGCCAGCAGCCCTAGGCGGGGGGGGAACACTGAAGCTTTCTTT. Its translation is CASSPRRGGNTEAFF. Complete variable domain (other parts from reference TRBV7-2 and TRBJ1-1): GAGVSQSPSNKVTEKGKDVELRCDPISGHTALYWYRQSLGQGLEFLIYFQGNSAPDKSGLPSDRFSAERTGGSVSTLTIQRTQQEDSAVYLCASSPRRGGNTEAFFGQGTRLTVV.

Worth noting for this clone: The sample contains more than one DNA sequence encoding this CDR3. The chain carries TRBV18 and TRBJ2-1; D is perhaps TRBD1 (5 bases). The CDR3 has 14 residues. Per the germline V gene, CDR1 is KGHSH and CDR2 is LQKENI. The germline V and J ends were trimmed by 0 bases and 7 bases, with 10 bases remaining between them. The CDR3 loop reads CASSPPGRANEQFF. The CDR3 coding sequence is TGTGCCAGCTCACCACCCGGCAGGGCGAATGAGCAGTTCTTC.

The chain employs TRBV28 and TRBJ1-2, with D hard to call. The CDR3 loop spans 14 amino acids. Germline CDR1 MDHEN, CDR2 SYDVKM. The V and J ends lost 4 bases and 0 bases respectively, with 9 bases between them. CDR3 region: CASSSHRSNYGYTF. CDR3 in DNA: TGTGCCAGCAGTTCCCATCGATCTAACTATGGCTACACCTTC.

The chain carries TRBV29-1 and TRBJ1-2; no clear D. Trimming left V 3 bases short and J 1 base short, with 12 bases between. The V gene's germline CDR1 is SQVTM and CDR2 ANQGSEA. The CDR3 contains 14 residues. This chain's CDR3 is CSVDADGDNYGYTF. CDR3 DNA: TGCAGCGTTGACGCGGACGGCGATAACTATGGCTACACCTTC.

This chain connects TRBV5-1 to TRBJ2-1, with D possibly TRBD1 on 5 matching bases. CDR1 SGHRS and CDR2 YFSETQ come from the germline V gene. The CDR3 contains 15 residues. V shed 0 bases and J shed 5 bases, with 12 bases lying between them. CDR3 sequence reads: CASSLAPGLNNEQFF. Here the CDR3 DNA reads TGCGCCAGCAGCTTGGCTCCAGGGCTGAACAATGAGCAGTTCTTC.

V usage is TRBV19 and J usage is TRBJ2-2; TRBD2 matches at 15 bases. CDR3 length: 18 residues. V was clipped by 7 bases and J by 4 bases; unmatched bases: 10. Germline V gives CDR1 LNHDA, CDR2 SQIVND (reference sequence). The CDR3 reads CASTPSGLAGGRTGELFF. The CDR3, as DNA: TGTGCCAGTACCCCAAGCGGACTAGCGGGAGGGCGCACCGGGGAGCTGTTTTTT.

The chain couples TRBV28 to TRBJ1-5; D is undetermined. Per the germline V gene, CDR1 is MDHEN and CDR2 is SYDVKM. CDR3 size: 16 residues. V was shortened by 4 bases and J by 5 bases, with 18 bases between the two germline ends. For the CDR3, the DNA is TGTGCCAGCAGTTCTGGCCACCAGGTAATCTATCAGCCCCAGCATTTT. Translating gives CASSSGHQVIYQPQHF.

CDR3 region: CASSLSLASGGGGGELFF. CDR3 bases: TGTGCCAGCAGTTTATCCCTGGCTAGCGGGGGAGGTGGCGGGGAGCTGTTTTTT. The chain combines TRBV27 with TRBJ2-2, with 10 bases that match TRBD2. Germline trimming cut 0 bases from V and 7 bases from J; bases unmatched to any gene: 11. The CDR3 sequence is 18 residues long. CDR1 is MNHEY, CDR2 SMNVEV, per germline (reference sequence).

The chain has TRBV9 and TRBJ2-3, with a possible D match to TRBD1 (6 bases). The V gene lost 4 bases and the J gene lost 6 bases, with 12 bases spanning the gap. The CDR3 has 13 residues. Germline V gives CDR1 SGDLS, CDR2 YYNGEE. The CDR3 spells CASSSGVGDTQYF. The CDR3 bases are TGTGCCAGCAGCTCAGGGGTGGGGGATACGCAGTATTTT. Full variable domain (remainder filled in from reference TRBV9 and TRBJ2-3): DSGVTQTPKHLITATGQRVTLRCSPRSGDLSVYWYQQSLDQGLQFLIQYYNGEERAKGNILERFSAQQFPDLHSELNLSSLELGDSALYFCASSSGVGDTQYFGPGTRLTVL.

The chain carries TRBV5-1 and TRBJ2-1; weak D call: TRBD1 (6 bases). Germline values: CDR1 SGHRS, CDR2 YFSETQ. Deletions cut 4 bases from V and 0 bases from J, with 11 bases between. The CDR3 extends over 15 amino acids. CDR3 bases: TGCGCCAGCAGCACCGACAGGAGCTCCTACAATGAGCAGTTCTTC. Amino acids: CASSTDRSSYNEQFF.

The gene calls are TRBV10-3 and TRBJ2-7; 9 bases match TRBD1. CDR1 and CDR2 (germline): ENHRY, SYGVKD. The CDR3 sequence is 16 residues long. V shed 5 bases, J shed 0 bases, and the junction held 8 bases outside the gene matches. CDR3 sequence: CAISTGQGTPSYEQYF. The CDR3 DNA is TGTGCCATCAGTACCGGACAGGGGACTCCCTCCTACGAGCAGTACTTC.

This clone was observed a single time. The chain links TRBV18 to TRBJ1-1; 10 nucleotides line up with TRBD1. The CDR3 consists of 14 residues. J gave up 4 bases and V 6 bases, and 5 bases lay outside the gene matches. CDR1 KGHSH and CDR2 LQKENI come from the germline V gene. Written as DNA, the CDR3 is TGTGCCAGCTCCCCGGACAGGGGGTTCACTGAAGCTTTCTTT. Translating it yields CASSPDRGFTEAFF. Complete variable domain (other parts from reference TRBV18 and TRBJ1-1): NAGVMQNPRHLVRRRGQEARLRCSPMKGHSHVYWYRQLPEEGLKFMVYLQKENIIDESGMPKERFSAEFPKEGPSILRIQQVVRGDSAAYFCASSPDRGFTEAFFGQGTRLTVV.

The chain is built from TRBV27 and TRBJ2-7; D call uncertain. This CDR3 has 14 amino acids. CDR1 and CDR2 (germline): MNHEY, SMNVEV (reference sequence). Trimming took off 0 bases at V and 1 base at J, with 7 bases between the two ends. The CDR3 spells CASSLSQFSYEQYF. Written as DNA, the CDR3 is TGTGCCAGCAGTTTATCACAGTTTTCCTACGAGCAGTACTTC.

V gene TRBV5-1 combines with J gene TRBJ2-5; 9 bases are a match to TRBD2. The CDR3 spans 16 residues. V shed 0 bases and J 4 bases; nucleotides not matched to a gene: 7. The germline V gene has CDR1 SGHRS and CDR2 YFSETQ. This CDR3 is CASSLVSGSPPETQYF. The CDR3 nucleotides read TGCGCCAGCAGCTTGGTTAGCGGGAGTCCCCCAGAGACCCAGTACTTC.

The gene calls are TRBV9 and TRBJ2-3; 9 nucleotides match TRBD1. Germline CDR1 and CDR2: SGDLS and YYNGEE. The V gene end was trimmed by 5 bases and the J gene end by 2 bases; junction bases not matched to a gene: 3. The CDR3 contains 14 residues. CDR3 coding DNA: TGTGCCAGCAGACGGACAGGGGACACAGATACGCAGTATTTT. As protein: CASRRTGDTDTQYF. Full variable domain (rest looked up from reference TRBV9 and TRBJ2-3): DSGVTQTPKHLITATGQRVTLRCSPRSGDLSVYWYQQSLDQGLQFLIQYYNGEERAKGNILERFSAQQFPDLHSELNLSSLELGDSALYFCASRRTGDTDTQYFGPGTRLTVL.

The V call is TRBV19, the J call TRBJ2-1, with D possibly TRBD2 on 6 matching bases. CDR3 length equals 16 residues. Per germline, CDR1 LNHDA and CDR2 SQIVND (reference sequence). The V end was cut by 5 bases, the J end by 8 bases, with 22 bases between. CDR3 loop: CASSDPGRGARDEQFF. The CDR3 DNA reads as TGTGCCAGTAGTGACCCAGGGCGGGGAGCTAGGGATGAGCAGTTCTTC.

The V call is TRBV5-1, the J call TRBJ2-7; D is unresolved. This CDR3 region has 15 residues. Germline values: CDR1 SGHRS, CDR2 YFSETQ. The ends were cut back, 4 bases at V and 4 bases at J, with 18 bases in the middle. The CDR3 nucleotides are TGCGCCAGCAGCCCCGCGCCAGGTTCGGGTTACGAGCAGTACTTC. This codes for CASSPAPGSGYEQYF. Combining the CDR3 with reference TRBV5-1 and TRBJ2-7 gives the whole variable domain KAGVTQTPRYLIKTRGQQVTLSCSPISGHRSVSWYQQTPGQGLQFLFEYFSETQRNKGNFPGRFSGRQFSNSRSEMNVSTLELGDSALYLCASSPAPGSGYEQYFGPGTRLTVT.

This clone was observed once. The chain has TRBV4-1 and TRBJ1-1; D is undetermined. The CDR3 loop spans 17 amino acids. Trimming left V 1 base short and J 6 bases short, with 21 bases between. Looked up from germline, CDR1 is MGHRA and CDR2 is YSYEKL. CDR3 coding DNA: TGCGCCAGCAGCCAAGGAGGTGGGAAAGTACGGGATCCTGAAGCTTTCTTT. Its translation: CASSQGGGKVRDPEAFF.

A word on this clone: This sample includes further DNA sequences coding for the same CDR3. The J gene is TRBJ1-4, the V gene TRBV5-1; D is possibly TRBD1 (5 bases). The CDR3 is 15 residues long. V was cut by 0 bases and J by 6 bases, with 12 bases left in between. Germline CDR1 and CDR2: SGHRS and YFSETQ. The CDR3 here is CASSLAGQGYEKLFF. The CDR3 bases are TGCGCCAGCAGCTTGGCCGGGCAGGGATATGAAAAACTGTTTTTT.